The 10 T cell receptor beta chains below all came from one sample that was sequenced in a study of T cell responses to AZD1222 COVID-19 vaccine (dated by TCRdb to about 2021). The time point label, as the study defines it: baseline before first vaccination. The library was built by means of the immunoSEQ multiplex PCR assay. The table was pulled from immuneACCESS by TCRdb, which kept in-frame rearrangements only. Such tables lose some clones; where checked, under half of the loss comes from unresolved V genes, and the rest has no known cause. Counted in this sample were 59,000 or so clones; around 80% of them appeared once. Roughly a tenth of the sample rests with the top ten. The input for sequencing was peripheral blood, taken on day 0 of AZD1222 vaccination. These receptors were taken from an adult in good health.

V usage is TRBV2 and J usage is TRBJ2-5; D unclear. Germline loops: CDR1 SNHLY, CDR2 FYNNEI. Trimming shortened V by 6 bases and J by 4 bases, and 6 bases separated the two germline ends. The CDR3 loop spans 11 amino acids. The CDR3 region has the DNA TGTGCCAGCAGGGCCGGAGAGACCCAGTACTTC. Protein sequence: CASRAGETQYF. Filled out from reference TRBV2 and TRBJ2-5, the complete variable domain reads EPEVTQTPSHQVTQMGQEVILRCVPISNHLYFYWYRQILGQKVEFLVSFYNNEISEKSEIFDDQFSVERPDGSNFTLKIRSTKLEDSAMYFCASRAGETQYFGPGTRLLVL.

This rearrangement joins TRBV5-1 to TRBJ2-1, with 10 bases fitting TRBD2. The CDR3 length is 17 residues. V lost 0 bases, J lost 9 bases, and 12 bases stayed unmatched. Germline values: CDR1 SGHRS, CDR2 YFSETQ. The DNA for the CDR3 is TGCGCCAGCAGCTTGGTGGGTAGCGGGGGGTCAGACCGTGAGCAGTTCTTC. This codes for CASSLVGSGGSDREQFF. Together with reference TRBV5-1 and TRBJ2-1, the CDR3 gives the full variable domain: KAGVTQTPRYLIKTRGQQVTLSCSPISGHRSVSWYQQTPGQGLQFLFEYFSETQRNKGNFPGRFSGRQFSNSRSEMNVSTLELGDSALYLCASSLVGSGGSDREQFFGPGTRLTVL.

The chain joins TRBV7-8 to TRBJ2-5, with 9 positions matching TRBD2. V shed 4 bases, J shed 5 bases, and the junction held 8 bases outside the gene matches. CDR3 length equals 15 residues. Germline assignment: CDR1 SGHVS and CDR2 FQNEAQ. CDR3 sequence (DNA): TGTGCCAGCAGCTACCGCGGCGGGAGGGCTGAGACCCAGTACTTC. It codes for CASSYRGGRAETQYF.

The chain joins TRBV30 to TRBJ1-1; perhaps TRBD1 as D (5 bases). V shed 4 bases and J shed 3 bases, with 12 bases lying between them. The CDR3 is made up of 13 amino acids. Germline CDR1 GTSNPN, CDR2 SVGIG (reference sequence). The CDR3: CAWIGGSDTEAFF. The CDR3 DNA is TGTGCCTGGATCGGGGGTTCAGACACTGAAGCTTTCTTT.

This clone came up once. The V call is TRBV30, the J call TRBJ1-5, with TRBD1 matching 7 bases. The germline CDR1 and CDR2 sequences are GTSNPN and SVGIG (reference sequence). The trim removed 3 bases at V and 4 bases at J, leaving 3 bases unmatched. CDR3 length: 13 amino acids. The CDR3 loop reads CAWSPGGNQPQHF. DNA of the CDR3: TGTGCCTGGAGCCCAGGGGGTAATCAGCCCCAGCATTTT.

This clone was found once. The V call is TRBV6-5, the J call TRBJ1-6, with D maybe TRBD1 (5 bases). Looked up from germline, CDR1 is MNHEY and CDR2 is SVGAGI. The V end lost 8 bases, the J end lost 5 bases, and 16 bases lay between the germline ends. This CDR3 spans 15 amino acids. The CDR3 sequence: CASSINGQNNSPLHF. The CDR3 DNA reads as TGTGCCAGCTCCATCAACGGACAAAATAATTCACCCCTCCACTTT.

CDR3 in amino acids: CASSPPPGMGTDTQYF. For the CDR3, the DNA is TGTGCCAGCTCACCTCCCCCCGGGATGGGCACAGATACGCAGTATTTT. The V and J genes are TRBV18 and TRBJ2-3; D may be TRBD2 (5 bases). Germline V gives CDR1 KGHSH, CDR2 LQKENI. The V gene lost 3 bases and the J gene lost 1 base, with 14 bases spanning the gap. The CDR3 is 16 amino acids. Full variable domain (rest looked up from reference TRBV18 and TRBJ2-3): NAGVMQNPRHLVRRRGQEARLRCSPMKGHSHVYWYRQLPEEGLKFMVYLQKENIIDESGMPKERFSAEFPKEGPSILRIQQVVRGDSAAYFCASSPPPGMGTDTQYFGPGTRLTVL.

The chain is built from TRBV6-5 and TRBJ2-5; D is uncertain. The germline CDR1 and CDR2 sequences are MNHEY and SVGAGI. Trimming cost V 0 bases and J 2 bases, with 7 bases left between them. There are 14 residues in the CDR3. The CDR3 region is CASSYSAVQETQYF. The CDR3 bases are TGTGCCAGCAGTTACTCGGCGGTGCAAGAGACCCAGTACTTC.

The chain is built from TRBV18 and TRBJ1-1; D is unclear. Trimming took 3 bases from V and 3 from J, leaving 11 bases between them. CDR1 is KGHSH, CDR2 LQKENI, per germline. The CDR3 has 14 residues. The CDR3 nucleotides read TGTGCCAGCTCACCCCAAGGACTGGACACTGAAGCTTTCTTT. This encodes CASSPQGLDTEAFF.

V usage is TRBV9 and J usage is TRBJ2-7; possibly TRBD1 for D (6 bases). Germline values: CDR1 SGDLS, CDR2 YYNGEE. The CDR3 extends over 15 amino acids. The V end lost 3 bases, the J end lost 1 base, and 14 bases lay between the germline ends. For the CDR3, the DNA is TGTGCCAGCAGCGAGGGGACACAAGGGTCCTACGAGCAGTACTTC. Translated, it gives CASSEGTQGSYEQYF.